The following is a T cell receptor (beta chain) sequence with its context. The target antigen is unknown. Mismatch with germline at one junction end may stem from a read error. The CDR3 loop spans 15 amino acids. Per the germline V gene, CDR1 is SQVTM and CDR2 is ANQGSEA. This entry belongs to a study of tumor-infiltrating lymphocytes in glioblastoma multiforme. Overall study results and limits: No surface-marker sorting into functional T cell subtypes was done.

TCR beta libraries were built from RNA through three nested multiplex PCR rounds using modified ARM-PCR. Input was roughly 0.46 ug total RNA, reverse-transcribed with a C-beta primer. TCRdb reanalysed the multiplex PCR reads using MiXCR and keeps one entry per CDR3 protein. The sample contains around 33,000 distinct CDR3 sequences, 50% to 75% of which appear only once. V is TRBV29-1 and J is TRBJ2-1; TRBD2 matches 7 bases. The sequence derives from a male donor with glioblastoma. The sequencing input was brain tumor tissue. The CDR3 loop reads CIVTGTTTNFNERFF. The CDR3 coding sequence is TGCATCGTGACCGGGACTACTACGAATTTCAATGAGCGGTTCTTC.